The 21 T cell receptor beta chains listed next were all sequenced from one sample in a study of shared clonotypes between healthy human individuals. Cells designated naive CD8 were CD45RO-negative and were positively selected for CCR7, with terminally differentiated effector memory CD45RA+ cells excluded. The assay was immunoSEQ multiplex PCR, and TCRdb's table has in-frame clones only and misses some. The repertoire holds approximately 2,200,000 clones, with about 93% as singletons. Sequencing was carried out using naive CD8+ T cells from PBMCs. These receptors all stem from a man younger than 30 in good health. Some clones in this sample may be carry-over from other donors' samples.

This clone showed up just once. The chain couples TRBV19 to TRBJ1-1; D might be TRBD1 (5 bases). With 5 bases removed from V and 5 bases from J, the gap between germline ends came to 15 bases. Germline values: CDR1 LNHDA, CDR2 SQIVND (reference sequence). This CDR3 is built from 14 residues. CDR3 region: CASSLGEGVTEAFF. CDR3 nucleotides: TGTGCCAGTAGTTTAGGGGAGGGAGTGACTGAAGCTTTCTTT.

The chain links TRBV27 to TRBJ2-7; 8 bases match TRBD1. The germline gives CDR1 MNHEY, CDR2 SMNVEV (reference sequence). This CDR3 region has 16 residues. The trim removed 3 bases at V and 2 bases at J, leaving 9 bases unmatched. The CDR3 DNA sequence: TGTGCCAGCAGTTTTATTCTAGGACAGGGAGCCTACGAGCAGTACTTC. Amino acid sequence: CASSFILGQGAYEQYF.

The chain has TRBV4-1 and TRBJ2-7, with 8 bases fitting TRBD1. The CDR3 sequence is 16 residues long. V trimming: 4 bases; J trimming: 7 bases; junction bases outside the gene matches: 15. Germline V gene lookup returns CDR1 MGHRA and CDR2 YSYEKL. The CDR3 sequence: CASSPQSGGEVREQYF. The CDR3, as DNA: TGCGCCAGCAGCCCCCAATCAGGGGGCGAGGTACGGGAGCAGTACTTC.

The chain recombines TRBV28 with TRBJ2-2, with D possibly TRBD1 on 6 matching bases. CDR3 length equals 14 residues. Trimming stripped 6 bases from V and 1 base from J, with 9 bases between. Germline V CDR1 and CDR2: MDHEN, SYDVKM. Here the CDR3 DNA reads TGTGCCAGCAGAAAGACAGGGAACACCGGGGAGCTGTTTTTT. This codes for CASRKTGNTGELFF.

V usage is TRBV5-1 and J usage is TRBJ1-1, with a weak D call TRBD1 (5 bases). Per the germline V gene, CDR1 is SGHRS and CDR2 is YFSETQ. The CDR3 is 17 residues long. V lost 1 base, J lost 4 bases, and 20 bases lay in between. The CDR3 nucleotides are TGCGCCAGCAGCTTGACGATGGAGGGACGGATCGGCACTGAAGCTTTCTTT. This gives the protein CASSLTMEGRIGTEAFF. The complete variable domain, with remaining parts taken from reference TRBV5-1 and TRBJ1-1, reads KAGVTQTPRYLIKTRGQQVTLSCSPISGHRSVSWYQQTPGQGLQFLFEYFSETQRNKGNFPGRFSGRQFSNSRSEMNVSTLELGDSALYLCASSLTMEGRIGTEAFFGQGTRLTVV.

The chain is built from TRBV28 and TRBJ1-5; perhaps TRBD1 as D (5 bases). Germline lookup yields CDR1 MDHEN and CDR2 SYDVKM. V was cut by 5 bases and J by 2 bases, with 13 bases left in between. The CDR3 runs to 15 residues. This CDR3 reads CASSEGRGGNQPQHF. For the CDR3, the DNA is TGTGCCAGCAGTGAGGGGCGGGGGGGCAATCAGCCCCAGCATTTT. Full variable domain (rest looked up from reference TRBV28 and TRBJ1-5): DVKVTQSSRYLVKRTGEKVFLECVQDMDHENMFWYRQDPGLGLRLIYFSYDVKMKEKGDIPEGYSVSREKKERFSLILESASTNQTSMYLCASSEGRGGNQPQHFGDGTRLSIL.

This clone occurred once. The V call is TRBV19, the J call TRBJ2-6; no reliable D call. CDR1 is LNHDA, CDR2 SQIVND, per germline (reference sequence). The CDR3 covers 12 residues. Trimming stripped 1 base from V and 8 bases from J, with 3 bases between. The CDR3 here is CASSIGPNVLTF. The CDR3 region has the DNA TGTGCCAGTAGTATAGGACCCAACGTCCTGACTTTC.

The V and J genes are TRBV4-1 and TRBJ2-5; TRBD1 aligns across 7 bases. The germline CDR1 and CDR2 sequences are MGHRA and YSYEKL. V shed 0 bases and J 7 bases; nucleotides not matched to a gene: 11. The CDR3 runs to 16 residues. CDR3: CASSQDLGTAPGTQYF. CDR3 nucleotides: TGCGCCAGCAGCCAAGATCTGGGGACAGCCCCAGGGACCCAGTACTTC.

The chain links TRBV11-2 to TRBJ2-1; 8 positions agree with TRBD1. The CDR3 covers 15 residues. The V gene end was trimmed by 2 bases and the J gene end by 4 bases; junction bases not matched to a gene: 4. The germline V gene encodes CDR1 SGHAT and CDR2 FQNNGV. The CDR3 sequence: CASSLSGTGYNEQFF. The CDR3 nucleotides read TGTGCCAGCAGCTTAAGTGGGACAGGATACAATGAGCAGTTCTTC.

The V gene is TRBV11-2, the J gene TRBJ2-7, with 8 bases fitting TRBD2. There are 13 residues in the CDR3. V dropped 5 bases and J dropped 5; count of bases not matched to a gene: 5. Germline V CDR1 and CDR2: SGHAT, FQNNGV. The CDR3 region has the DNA TGTGCCAGCAGCCACGGGACTAGAAACGAGCAGTACTTC. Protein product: CASSHGTRNEQYF.

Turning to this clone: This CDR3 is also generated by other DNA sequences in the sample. The DNA for the CDR3 is TGCGCCAGCAGCCAAAACGGGGGGCCCTACGAGCAGTACTTC. It specifies CASSQNGGPYEQYF. The chain recombines TRBV4-3 with TRBJ2-7; a possible D gene is TRBD2 (7 bases). Germline V gene lookup returns CDR1 LGHNA and CDR2 YSLEER. The CDR3 loop spans 14 amino acids. V lost 2 bases and J 2 bases, leaving 10 bases between the germline ends.

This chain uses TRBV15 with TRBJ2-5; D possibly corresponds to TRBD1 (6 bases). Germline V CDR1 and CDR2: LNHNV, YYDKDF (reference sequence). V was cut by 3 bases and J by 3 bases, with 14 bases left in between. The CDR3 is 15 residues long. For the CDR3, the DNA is TGTGCCACCAGCAGGAGGACAGCCGGAGAAGAGACCCAGTACTTC. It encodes CATSRRTAGEETQYF.

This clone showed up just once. The DNA of the CDR3 is TGTGCCAGCAGCTTAGTGTCAGGGTGGGATACGCAGTATTTT. Translation: CASSLVSGWDTQYF. The chain carries TRBV7-6 and TRBJ2-3; TRBD1 is a possible D gene (5 bases). Trimming cost V 1 base and J 6 bases, with 11 bases left between them. This CDR3 is 14 amino acids long. Germline V lookup: CDR1 SGHVS, CDR2 FNYEAQ. The full variable domain, completed using reference TRBV7-6 and TRBJ2-3, is GAGVSQSPRYKVTKRGQDVALRCDPISGHVSLYWYRQALGQGPEFLTYFNYEAQQDKSGLPNDRFSAERPEGSISTLTIQRTEQRDSAMYRCASSLVSGWDTQYFGPGTRLTVL.

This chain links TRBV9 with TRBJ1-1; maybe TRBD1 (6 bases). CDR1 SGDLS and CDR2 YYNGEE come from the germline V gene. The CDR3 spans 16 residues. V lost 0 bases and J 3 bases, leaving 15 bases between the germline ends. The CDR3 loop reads CASSVEGEGLDTEAFF. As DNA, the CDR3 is TGTGCCAGCAGCGTAGAGGGGGAAGGGTTGGACACTGAAGCTTTCTTT.

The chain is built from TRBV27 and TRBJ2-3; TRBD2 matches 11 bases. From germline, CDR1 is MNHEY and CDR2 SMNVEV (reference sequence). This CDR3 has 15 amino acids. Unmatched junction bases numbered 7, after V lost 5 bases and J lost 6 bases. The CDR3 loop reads CASSELAGAEDTQYF. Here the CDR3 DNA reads TGTGCCAGCAGTGAACTAGCGGGAGCTGAGGATACGCAGTATTTT.

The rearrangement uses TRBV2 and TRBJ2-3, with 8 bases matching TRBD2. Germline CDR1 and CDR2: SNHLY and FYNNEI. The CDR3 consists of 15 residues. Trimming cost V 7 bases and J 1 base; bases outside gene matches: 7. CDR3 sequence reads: CASKNSGGGTDTQYF. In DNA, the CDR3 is TGTGCCAGCAAGAACTCGGGGGGGGGCACAGATACGCAGTATTTT. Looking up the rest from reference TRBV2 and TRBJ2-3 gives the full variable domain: EPEVTQTPSHQVTQMGQEVILRCVPISNHLYFYWYRQILGQKVEFLVSFYNNEISEKSEIFDDQFSVERPDGSNFTLKIRSTKLEDSAMYFCASKNSGGGTDTQYFGPGTRLTVL.

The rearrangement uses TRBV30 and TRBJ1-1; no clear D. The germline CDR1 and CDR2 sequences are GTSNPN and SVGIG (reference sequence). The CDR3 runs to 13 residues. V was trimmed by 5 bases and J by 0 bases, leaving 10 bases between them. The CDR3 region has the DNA TGTGCCTGGGGTCCACAGATGAACACTGAAGCTTTCTTT. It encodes CAWGPQMNTEAFF. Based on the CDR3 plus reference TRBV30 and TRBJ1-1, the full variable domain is SQTIHQWPATLVQPVGSPLSLECTVEGTSNPNLYWYRQAAGRGLQLLFYSVGIGQISSEVPQNLSASRPQDRQFILSSKKLLLSDSGFYLCAWGPQMNTEAFFGQGTRLTVV.

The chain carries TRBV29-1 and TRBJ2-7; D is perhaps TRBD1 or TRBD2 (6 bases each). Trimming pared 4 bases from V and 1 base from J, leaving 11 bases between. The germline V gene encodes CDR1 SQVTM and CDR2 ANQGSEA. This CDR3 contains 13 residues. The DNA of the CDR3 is TGCAGCGTTGGGCGGGACAATTCCTACGAGCAGTACTTC. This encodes CSVGRDNSYEQYF.

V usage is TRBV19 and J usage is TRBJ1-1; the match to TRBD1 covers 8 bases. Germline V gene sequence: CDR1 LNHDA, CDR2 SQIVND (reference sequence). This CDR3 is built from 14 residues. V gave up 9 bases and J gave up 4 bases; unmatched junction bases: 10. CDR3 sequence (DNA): TGTGCCAGCGGGACAGGACATTTTTTCACTGAAGCTTTCTTT. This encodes CASGTGHFFTEAFF.

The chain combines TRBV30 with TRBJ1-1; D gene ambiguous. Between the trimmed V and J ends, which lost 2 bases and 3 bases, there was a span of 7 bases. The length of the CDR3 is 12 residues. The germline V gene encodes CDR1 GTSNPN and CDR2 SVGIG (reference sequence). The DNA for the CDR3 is TGTGCCTGGAGTCCGGAGTACACTGAAGCTTTCTTT. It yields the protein CAWSPEYTEAFF. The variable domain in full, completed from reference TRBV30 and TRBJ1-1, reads SQTIHQWPATLVQPVGSPLSLECTVEGTSNPNLYWYRQAAGRGLQLLFYSVGIGQISSEVPQNLSASRPQDRQFILSSKKLLLSDSGFYLCAWSPEYTEAFFGQGTRLTVV.

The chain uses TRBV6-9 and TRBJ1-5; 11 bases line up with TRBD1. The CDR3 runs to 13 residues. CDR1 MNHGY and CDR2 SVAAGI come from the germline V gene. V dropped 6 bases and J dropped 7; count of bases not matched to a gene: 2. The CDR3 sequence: CASRDRGLQPQHF. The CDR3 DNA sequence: TGTGCCAGCAGGGACAGGGGGCTGCAGCCCCAGCATTTT.